This T cell receptor (beta chain) was sequenced during a study of molecular identifiers for immune sequencing clone quantification. Trimming removed 8 bases from V and 3 bases from J, with 8 bases in between. This CDR3 spans 11 amino acids. Germline V gives CDR1 MNHEY, CDR2 SMNVEV (reference sequence). This clonotype has at least ten counts. The authors built bulk TCR libraries by previously described methods with listed TCR primers. A single record per CDR3 protein comes from TCRdb applying MiXCR to the PCR reads. The sample has some 41,000 distinct CDR3 sequences; 24% are singletons. The sample taken for sequencing was naive CD8+ T cells from blood, with Jurkat cell RNA spiked in. Subset specified: FACS-sorted CD8+CD4-CCR7+CD45RA+ naive T cells. The chain has TRBV27 and TRBJ2-7, with no clear D. This TCR was sampled from a human donor in good health. Some libraries in this study had Jurkat cell RNA spiked in. For the CDR3, the DNA is TGTGCCAGCCGTTATGGCTACGAGCAGTACTTC. This translates into CASRYGYEQYF.